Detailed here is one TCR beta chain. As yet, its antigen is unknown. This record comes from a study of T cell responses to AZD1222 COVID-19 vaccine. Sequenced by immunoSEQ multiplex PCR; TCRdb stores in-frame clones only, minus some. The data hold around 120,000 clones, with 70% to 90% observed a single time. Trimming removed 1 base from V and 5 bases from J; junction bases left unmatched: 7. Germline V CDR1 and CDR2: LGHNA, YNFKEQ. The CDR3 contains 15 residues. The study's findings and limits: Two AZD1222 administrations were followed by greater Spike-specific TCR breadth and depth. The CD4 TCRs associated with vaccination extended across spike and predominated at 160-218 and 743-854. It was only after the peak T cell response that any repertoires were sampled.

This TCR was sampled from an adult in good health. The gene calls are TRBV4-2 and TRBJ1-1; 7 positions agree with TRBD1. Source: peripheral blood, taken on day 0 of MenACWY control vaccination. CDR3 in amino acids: CASSQVDRERTEAFF. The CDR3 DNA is TGTGCCAGCAGCCAAGTAGACAGGGAGAGGACTGAAGCTTTCTTT.